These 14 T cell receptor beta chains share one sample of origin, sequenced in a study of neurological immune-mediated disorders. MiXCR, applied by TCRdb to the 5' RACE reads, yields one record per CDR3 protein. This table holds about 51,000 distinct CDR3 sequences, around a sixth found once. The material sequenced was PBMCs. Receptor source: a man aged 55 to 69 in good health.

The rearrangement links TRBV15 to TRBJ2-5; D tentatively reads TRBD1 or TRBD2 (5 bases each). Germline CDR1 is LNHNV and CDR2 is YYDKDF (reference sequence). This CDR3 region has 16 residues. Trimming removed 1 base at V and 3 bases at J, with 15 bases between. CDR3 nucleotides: TGTGCCACCAGCAGAGTTTTAGGGACGTTTAAAGAGACCCAGTACTTC. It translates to CATSRVLGTFKETQYF.

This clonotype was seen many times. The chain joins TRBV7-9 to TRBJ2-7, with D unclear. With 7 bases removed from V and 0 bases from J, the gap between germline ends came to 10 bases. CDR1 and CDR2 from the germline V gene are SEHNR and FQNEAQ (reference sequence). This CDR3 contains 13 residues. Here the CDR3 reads CASMPALSYEQYF. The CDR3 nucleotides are TGTGCCAGCATGCCTGCCCTCTCCTACGAGCAGTACTTC.

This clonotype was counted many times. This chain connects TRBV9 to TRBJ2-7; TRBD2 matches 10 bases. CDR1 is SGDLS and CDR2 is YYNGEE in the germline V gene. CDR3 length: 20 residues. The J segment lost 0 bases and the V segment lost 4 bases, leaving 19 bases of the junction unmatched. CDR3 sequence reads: CASSPDGGLAGAPNSYEQYF. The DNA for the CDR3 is TGTGCCAGCAGCCCTGACGGGGGGCTAGCGGGAGCCCCCAACTCCTACGAGCAGTACTTC.

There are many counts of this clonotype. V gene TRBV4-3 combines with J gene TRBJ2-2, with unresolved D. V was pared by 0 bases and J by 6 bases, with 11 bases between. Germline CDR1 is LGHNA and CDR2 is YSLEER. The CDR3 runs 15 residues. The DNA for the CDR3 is TGCGCCAGCAGCCAAGATAGGGCTATTGCCGGGGAGCTGTTTTTT. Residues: CASSQDRAIAGELFF.

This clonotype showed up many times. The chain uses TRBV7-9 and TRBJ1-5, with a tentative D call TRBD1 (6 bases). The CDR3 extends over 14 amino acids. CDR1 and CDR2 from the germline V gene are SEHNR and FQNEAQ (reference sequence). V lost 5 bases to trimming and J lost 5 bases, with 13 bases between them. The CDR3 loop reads CASSPEGGHQPQHF. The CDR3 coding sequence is TGTGCCAGCAGCCCCGAGGGGGGCCATCAGCCCCAGCATTTT.

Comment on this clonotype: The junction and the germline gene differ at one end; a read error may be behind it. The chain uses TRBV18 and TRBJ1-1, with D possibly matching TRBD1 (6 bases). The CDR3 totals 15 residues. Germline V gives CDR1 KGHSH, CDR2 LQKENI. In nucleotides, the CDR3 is TGTGCCAGCTCTCCTGGACAGAAGATAAACACTGAATCTTTCTTT. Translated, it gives CASSPGQKINTESFF.

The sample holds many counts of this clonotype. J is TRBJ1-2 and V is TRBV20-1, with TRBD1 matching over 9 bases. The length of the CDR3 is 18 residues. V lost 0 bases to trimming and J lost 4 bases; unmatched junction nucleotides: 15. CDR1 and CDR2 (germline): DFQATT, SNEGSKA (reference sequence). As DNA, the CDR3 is TGCAGTGCTAGAGATCCGCCCGAGGGACAGGGCCCGTCCTATGGCTACACCTTC. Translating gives CSARDPPEGQGPSYGYTF.

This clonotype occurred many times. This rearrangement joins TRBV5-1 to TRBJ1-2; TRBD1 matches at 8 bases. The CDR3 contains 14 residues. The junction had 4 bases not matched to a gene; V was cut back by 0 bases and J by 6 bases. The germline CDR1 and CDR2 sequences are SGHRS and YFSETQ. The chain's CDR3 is CASSLVPGGDGYTF. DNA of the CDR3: TGCGCCAGCAGCTTGGTCCCAGGGGGCGATGGCTACACCTTC.

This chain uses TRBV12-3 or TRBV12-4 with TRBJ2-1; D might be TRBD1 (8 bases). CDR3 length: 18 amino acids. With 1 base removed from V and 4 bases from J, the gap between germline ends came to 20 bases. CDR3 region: CASSLVQGGVQPYNEQFF. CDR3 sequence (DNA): TGTGCCAGCAGTTTAGTACAGGGGGGGGTGCAGCCATACAATGAGCAGTTCTTC.

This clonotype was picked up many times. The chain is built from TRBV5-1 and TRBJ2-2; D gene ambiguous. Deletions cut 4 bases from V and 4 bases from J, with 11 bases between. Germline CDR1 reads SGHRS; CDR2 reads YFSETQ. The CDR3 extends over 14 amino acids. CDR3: CASSLERRTGELFF. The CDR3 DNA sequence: TGCGCCAGCAGCCTGGAGCGCCGCACCGGGGAGCTGTTTTTT.

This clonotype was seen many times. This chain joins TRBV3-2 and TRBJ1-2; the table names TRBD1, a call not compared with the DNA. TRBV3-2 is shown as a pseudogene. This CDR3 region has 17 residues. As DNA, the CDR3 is TGTGCCAGCAGCCAAGCGTGCAGGGGGCGCATCTACTATGGCTACACCTTC. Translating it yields CASSQACRGRIYYGYTF.

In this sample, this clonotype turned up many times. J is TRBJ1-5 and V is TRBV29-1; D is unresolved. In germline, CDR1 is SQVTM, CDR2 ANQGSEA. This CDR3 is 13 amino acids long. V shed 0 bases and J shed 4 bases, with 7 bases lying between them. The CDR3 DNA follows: TGCAGCGTTGAAGAGGGGAGTAATCAGCCCCAGCATTTT. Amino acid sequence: CSVEEGSNQPQHF.

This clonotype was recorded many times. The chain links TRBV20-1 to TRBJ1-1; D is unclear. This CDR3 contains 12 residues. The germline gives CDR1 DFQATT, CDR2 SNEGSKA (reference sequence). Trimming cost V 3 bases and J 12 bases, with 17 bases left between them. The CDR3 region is CSARSDVGRTFF. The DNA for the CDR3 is TGCAGTGCTAGGTCAGACGTCGGGCGAACTTTCTTT.

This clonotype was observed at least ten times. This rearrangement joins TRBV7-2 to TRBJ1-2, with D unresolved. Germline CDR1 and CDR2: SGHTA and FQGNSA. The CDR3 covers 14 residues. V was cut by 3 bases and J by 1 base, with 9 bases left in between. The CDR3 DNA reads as TGTGCCAGCAGCTTTGGACGGGATAACTATGGCTACACCTTC. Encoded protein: CASSFGRDNYGYTF.